A single sample is the source of the 21 T cell receptor beta chains below, sequenced in a study of a mutant IDH1 vaccine in newly diagnosed glioma. TCRdb's copy holds only in-frame clones and misses some; the assay was immunoSEQ multiplex PCR. The sample holds some 35,000 clones, roughly 79% seen once. Antigens of these TCRs are unknown. Indicated time point: week 5, during vaccination. The investigators gave 300 ug of mutant IDH1 20-mer peptide in each vaccine dose, together with topical imiquimod. This sample comprised PBMCs, obtained from a glioma patient whose treatment included an IDH1 peptide vaccine. These receptor sequences come from a man aged 50 to 60 with glioma.

The J gene is TRBJ1-2, the V gene TRBV25-1, with 9 nucleotides matching TRBD1. Unmatched junction bases numbered 10, after V lost 6 bases and J lost 8 bases. The CDR3 is made up of 14 amino acids. Germline assignment: CDR1 MGHDK and CDR2 SYGVNS. Written as DNA, the CDR3 is TGTGCCAGCAGGGTCACAGGGGGCGCCGAGGGCTACACCTTC. Protein sequence: CASRVTGGAEGYTF.

The V and J genes are TRBV9 and TRBJ1-1; D gene ambiguous. The germline CDR1 and CDR2 sequences are SGDLS and YYNGEE. The CDR3 extends over 12 amino acids. In nucleotides, the CDR3 is TGTGCGACCAGCAGGCTGAACACTGAAGCTTTCTTT. Amino acids: CATSRLNTEAFF.

This clone has only one observation. The V call is TRBV5-4, the J call TRBJ2-7; 7 bases are a match to TRBD1. V lost 4 bases and J lost 5; bases outside the gene matches: 12. In germline, CDR1 is SGHNT, CDR2 YYREEE (reference sequence). The CDR3 is 15 residues long. The DNA of the CDR3 is TGTGCCAGCAGCCCCGGACGACAGGGACGGAACGAGCAGTACTTC. Encoded protein: CASSPGRQGRNEQYF.

J is TRBJ2-7 and V is TRBV19; maybe TRBD1 (7 bases). There are 15 residues in the CDR3. Per germline, CDR1 LNHDA and CDR2 SQIVND (reference sequence). The V and J ends lost 4 bases and 3 bases respectively, with 16 bases between them. The CDR3 loop is CASSTQGGRGYEQYF. The CDR3 DNA follows: TGTGCCAGTAGTACCCAGGGGGGACGGGGCTACGAGCAGTACTTC. The variable domain in full, with the rest retrieved from reference TRBV19 and TRBJ2-7, is DGGITQSPKYLFRKEGQNVTLSCEQNLNHDAMYWYRQDPGQGLRLIYYSQIVNDFQKGDIAEGYSVSREKKESFPLTVTSAQKNPTAFYLCASSTQGGRGYEQYFGPGTRLTVT.

The J gene is TRBJ2-5, the V gene TRBV6-6; D uncertain. V gave up 4 bases and J gave up 5 bases, with 8 bases separating them. The CDR3 has 12 amino acids. The germline V gene has CDR1 MNHNY and CDR2 SVGAGI (reference sequence). The CDR3 loop is CASSSSGETQYF. The CDR3 DNA sequence: TGTGCCAGCAGTTCGTCCGGGGAGACCCAGTACTTC.

This chain joins TRBV27 and TRBJ2-7; 9 nucleotides agree with TRBD1. V lost 5 bases to trimming and J lost 0 bases; unmatched junction nucleotides: 17. The CDR3 has 19 residues. Germline CDR1 and CDR2: MNHEY and SMNVEV (reference sequence). As DNA, the CDR3 is TGTGCCAGCAGTACTGTCTGGGACAGGGTGGAGGGTGGCTCCTACGAGCAGTACTTC. It yields the protein CASSTVWDRVEGGSYEQYF.

The CDR3 is CASSLGTGGWTDTQYF. The CDR3 nucleotides are TGTGCCAGCAGCTTAGGAACAGGGGGATGGACAGATACGCAGTATTTT. V gene TRBV11-3 combines with J gene TRBJ2-3, with 8 bases lining up with TRBD1. J was trimmed by 3 bases and V by 1 base; bases with no gene match: 6. The CDR3 consists of 16 residues. The germline V gene has CDR1 SGHNT and CDR2 YENEEA.

The CDR3 spells CASSDPSLNTGELFF. DNA of the CDR3: TGTGCCAGCAGTGACCCCAGCCTTAACACCGGGGAGCTGTTTTTT. The chain has TRBV2 and TRBJ2-2; the D is unclear. The germline CDR1 and CDR2 sequences are SNHLY and FYNNEI. This CDR3 has 15 residues. V was clipped by 3 bases and J by 2 bases, with 10 bases between them.

The rearrangement links TRBV5-4 to TRBJ2-5; no definite D call. V gave up 1 base and J gave up 2 bases, with 6 bases separating them. Germline lookup yields CDR1 SGHNT and CDR2 YYREEE (reference sequence). The CDR3 is 13 residues long. CDR3 in DNA: TGTGCCAGCAGCTTGAAAGGGCAAGAGACCCAGTACTTC. Translated: CASSLKGQETQYF.

The V call is TRBV25-1, the J call TRBJ1-1; 8 nucleotides agree with TRBD1. Germline values: CDR1 MGHDK, CDR2 SYGVNS. CDR3 length: 16 residues. V lost 3 bases, J lost 5 bases, and 11 bases stayed unmatched. In nucleotides, the CDR3 is TGTGCCAGCAGTGAGAGAGCTCAATACAGGGGGACTGAAGCTTTCTTT. Translation gives CASSERAQYRGTEAFF.

The chain joins TRBV29-1 to TRBJ2-5, with TRBD1 as a possible D gene (5 bases). This CDR3 comprises 13 residues. Trimming cost V 3 bases and J 1 base, with 9 bases left between them. The germline gives CDR1 SQVTM, CDR2 ANQGSEA. The CDR3 DNA reads TGCAGCGTTGACGGCGACAGCCAAGAGACCCAGTACTTC. Amino acid sequence: CSVDGDSQETQYF.

V gene TRBV4-1 combines with J gene TRBJ2-2, with a possible D match to TRBD2 (6 bases). CDR3 size: 15 residues. Germline CDR1 is MGHRA and CDR2 is YSYEKL. V lost 8 bases to trimming and J lost 4 bases, with 17 bases between them. The CDR3 nucleotides read TGCGCCAGCGGATCAAAGGAGGGAGCCACCGGGGAGCTGTTTTTT. It translates to CASGSKEGATGELFF.

A single count supports this clone. J is TRBJ2-5 and V is TRBV7-2; D call uncertain. Germline assignment: CDR1 SGHTA and CDR2 FQGNSA. There are 12 residues in the CDR3. Trimming left V 2 bases short and J 5 bases short, with 6 bases between. CDR3 sequence: CASSLRSETQYF. The CDR3 nucleotides are TGTGCCAGCAGCTTACGTTCCGAGACCCAGTACTTC. The complete variable domain, with remaining parts taken from reference TRBV7-2 and TRBJ2-5, reads GAGVSQSPSNKVTEKGKDVELRCDPISGHTALYWYRQSLGQGLEFLIYFQGNSAPDKSGLPSDRFSAERTGGSVSTLTIQRTQQEDSAVYLCASSLRSETQYFGPGTRLLVL.

This rearrangement joins TRBV11-3 to TRBJ2-7; tentatively, D is TRBD1 (6 bases). Trimming cost V 3 bases and J 0 bases, with 9 bases left between them. The germline V gene encodes CDR1 SGHNT and CDR2 YENEEA. The CDR3 is 14 amino acids. This chain's CDR3 is CASSFTGSSYEQYF. The CDR3 DNA sequence: TGTGCCAGCAGCTTTACAGGGAGCTCCTACGAGCAGTACTTC.

This clone was detected only a few times. In DNA, the CDR3 is TGTGCCAGCAGCTACACAGGGGGCGGTCAGCCCCAGCATTTT. Amino acids: CASSYTGGGQPQHF. This rearrangement joins TRBV5-6 to TRBJ1-5, with TRBD1 matching over 9 bases. Germline CDR1 is SGHDT and CDR2 is YYEEEE. The CDR3 is 14 amino acids. V gave up 3 bases and J gave up 6 bases; unmatched junction bases: 4.

This chain links TRBV7-6 with TRBJ2-3; D is uncertain. Germline V CDR1 and CDR2: SGHVS, FNYEAQ. The V end was cut by 1 base, the J end by 6 bases, with 11 bases between. The CDR3 totals 14 residues. This CDR3 reads CASSLGAGSDTQYF. Here the CDR3 DNA reads TGTGCCAGCAGCTTAGGGGCAGGTTCGGATACGCAGTATTTT.

In this sample, this clone turned up once. The chain joins TRBV29-1 to TRBJ2-7; 14 bases align to TRBD2. CDR1 is SQVTM and CDR2 is ANQGSEA in the germline V gene. The CDR3 contains 13 residues. The ends lost 7 bases at V and 2 bases at J; junction bases unmatched: 1. In nucleotides, the CDR3 is TGCAGCGCGGGACTAGCGGGGGCCTACGAGCAGTACTTC. Encoded protein: CSAGLAGAYEQYF.

The chain joins TRBV11-3 to TRBJ1-1; 7 bases match TRBD1. The CDR3 consists of 12 residues. CDR1 is SGHNT and CDR2 is YENEEA in the germline V gene. J gave up 3 bases and V 8 bases, and 3 bases lay outside the gene matches. CDR3 sequence reads: CASADRDTEAFF. Here the CDR3 DNA reads TGTGCCAGCGCAGACAGGGACACTGAAGCTTTCTTT.

The chain couples TRBV6-5 to TRBJ2-5; 12 bases fit TRBD2. This CDR3 is 16 amino acids long. The germline gives CDR1 MNHEY, CDR2 SVGAGI. Trimming cost V 4 bases and J 5 bases; bases outside gene matches: 8. CDR3 region: CASSSTLTSGSETQYF. CDR3 in DNA: TGTGCCAGCAGTTCCACCCTGACTAGCGGGAGTGAGACCCAGTACTTC.

This clone was counted between two and nine times. This rearrangement joins TRBV4-3 to TRBJ1-2, with 7 bases lining up with TRBD1. V gave up 0 bases and J gave up 4 bases; unmatched junction bases: 5. CDR3 length: 15 amino acids. Germline assignment: CDR1 LGHNA and CDR2 YSLEER. CDR3 sequence (DNA): TGCGCCAGCAGCCAAGACCAGACAGGGTTCTATGGCTACACCTTC. This translates into CASSQDQTGFYGYTF.

The rearrangement uses TRBV6-5 and TRBJ1-1, with D possibly TRBD1 on 5 matching bases. V gave up 5 bases and J gave up 1 base, with 14 bases separating them. Germline V gives CDR1 MNHEY, CDR2 SVGAGI. The CDR3 totals 15 residues. Here the CDR3 reads CASSPPPGANTEAFF. The CDR3 DNA is TGTGCCAGCAGTCCGCCCCCCGGGGCGAACACTGAAGCTTTCTTT.